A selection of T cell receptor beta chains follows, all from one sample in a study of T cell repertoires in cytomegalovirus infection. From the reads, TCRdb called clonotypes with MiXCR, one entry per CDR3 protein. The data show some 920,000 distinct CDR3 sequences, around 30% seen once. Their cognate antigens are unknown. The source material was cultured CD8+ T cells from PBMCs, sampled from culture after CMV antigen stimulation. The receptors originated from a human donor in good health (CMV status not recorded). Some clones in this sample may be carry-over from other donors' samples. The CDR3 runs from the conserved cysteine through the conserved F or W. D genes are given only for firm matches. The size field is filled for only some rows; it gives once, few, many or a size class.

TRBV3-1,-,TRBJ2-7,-,CASSPEGRSYEQYF,TGTGCCAGCAGCCCTGAGGGCCGGTCCTACGAGCAGTACTTC
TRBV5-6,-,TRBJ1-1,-,CASSFGWGGNTEAFF,TGTGCCAGCAGCTTCGGCTGGGGGGGAAACACTGAAGCTTTCTTT
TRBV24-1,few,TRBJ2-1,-,CATSDSNNEQFF,TGTGCCACCAGTGATTCTAACAATGAGCAGTTCTTC
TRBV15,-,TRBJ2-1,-,CATSRDSPGLGAFF,TGTGCCACCAGCAGAGATTCCCCCGGACTGGGCGCTTTCTTC
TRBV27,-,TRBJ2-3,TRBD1,CASQRQGANTDTQYF,TGTGCCAGCCAGAGACAGGGGGCAAACACAGATACGCAGTATTTT
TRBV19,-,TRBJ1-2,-,CASSRRINYGYTF,TGTGCCAGTAGCCGTCGGATCAACTATGGCTACACCTTC
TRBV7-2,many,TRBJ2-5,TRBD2,CASSLAERGGWETQYF,TGTGCCAGCAGCTTAGCGGAGCGGGGGGGCTGGGAGACCCAGTACTTC
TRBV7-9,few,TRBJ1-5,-,CASSSTQDSSNQPQHF,TGTGCCAGCAGCTCCACCCAGGACAGTAGCAATCAGCCCCAGCATTTT
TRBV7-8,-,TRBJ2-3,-,CASSFPRWRGSGDTQYF,TGTGCCAGCAGCTTCCCTCGATGGCGGGGATCAGGAGATACGCAGTATTTT
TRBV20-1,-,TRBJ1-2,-,CSARKGGGYGYTF,TGCAGTGCTAGAAAAGGGGGTGGCTATGGCTACACCTTC
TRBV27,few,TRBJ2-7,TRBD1,CASSQGAQSYEQYF,TGTGCCAGCAGCCAGGGGGCTCAATCCTACGAGCAGTACTTC
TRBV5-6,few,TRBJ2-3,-,CASSFRLDSDDTQYF,TGTGCCAGCAGTTTTCGGCTAGACTCCGACGATACGCAGTATTTT
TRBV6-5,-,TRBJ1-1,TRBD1,CASNGQGGTEAFF,TGTGCCAGCAACGGACAGGGGGGCACTGAAGCTTTCTTT
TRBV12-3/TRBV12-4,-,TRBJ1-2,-,CASSQGGAMNYGYTF,TGTGCCAGCAGCCAAGGGGGGGCGATGAACTATGGCTACACCTTC
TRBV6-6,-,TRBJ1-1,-,CASSDLGGLASEAFF,TGTGCCAGCAGTGATCTGGGCGGATTGGCATCTGAAGCTTTCTTT
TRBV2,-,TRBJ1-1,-,CASTLRWTNTEAFF,TGTGCCAGCACCCTAAGGTGGACGAACACTGAAGCTTTCTTT
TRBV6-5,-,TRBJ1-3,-,CANSASSSQLWEGNTIYF,TGTGCCAACAGTGCCTCATCATCTCAACTATGGGAGGGAAACACCATATATTTT
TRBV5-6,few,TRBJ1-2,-,CASSYGTDPANYGYTF,TGTGCCAGCAGCTATGGGACCGATCCTGCTAACTATGGCTACACCTTC
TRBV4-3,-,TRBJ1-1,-,CASSQGIAWGTEAFF,TGCGCCAGCAGCCAAGGGATTGCATGGGGCACTGAAGCTTTCTTT
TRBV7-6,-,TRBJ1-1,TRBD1,CASSFTGEYSEAFF,TGTGCCAGCAGCTTTACAGGGGAATATAGTGAAGCTTTCTTT
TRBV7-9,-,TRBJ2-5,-,CASSPVGVQETQYF,TGTGCCAGCAGCCCTGTGGGTGTACAAGAGACCCAGTACTTC
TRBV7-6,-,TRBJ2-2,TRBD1,CASTRGGTTGELFF,TGTGCCAGCACCCGAGGGGGCACCACCGGGGAGCTGTTTTTT
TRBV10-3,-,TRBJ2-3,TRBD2,CAISGGEDSGGILSTDTQYF,TGTGCCATCAGTGGAGGGGAAGATAGCGGGGGCATCTTAAGCACAGATACGCAGTATTTT
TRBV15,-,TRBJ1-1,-,CATSREGGELNTEAFF,TGTGCCACCAGCAGAGAGGGGGGGGAATTGAACACTGAAGCTTTCTTT
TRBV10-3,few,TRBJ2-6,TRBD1,CAILIGQGGSGANVLTF,TGTGCCATCCTAATTGGACAGGGGGGCTCTGGGGCCAACGTCCTGACTTTC
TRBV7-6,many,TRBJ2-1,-,CASSLEKSSYNEQFF,TGTGCCAGCAGCTTGGAAAAGAGCTCCTACAATGAGCAGTTCTTC